Listed here are 21 T cell receptor beta chains from one sample, sequenced in a study of vaccination and CD4 T cells after COVID-19. Regarding treatment: approximately 11-day PBMC culture with coronavirus spike peptide pools or control peptides (ViraFEST assay). Their specific antigens are unknown. The assay that was used to sequence DNA from cultured CD4+ T cells was the Oncomine TCR Beta short-read assay. TCRdb re-analysed the PCR reads in MiXCR, keeping a single row per CDR3 protein. The repertoire consists of 25,000 to 30,000 distinct CDR3 sequences, with 62% occurring once and the leading ten covering about a sixth. The specimen comprised CD4+ T cells from blood, cultured in vitro, sampled after SARS-CoV-2 vaccination. The receptors come from a human donor who received a COVID-19 vaccine.

V gene TRBV5-1 combines with J gene TRBJ2-3; D might be TRBD2 (6 bases). Trimming left V 3 bases short and J 3 bases short, with 20 bases between. CDR3 length: 17 residues. Germline V gene sequence: CDR1 SGHRS, CDR2 YFSETQ. The CDR3 region is CASSSSAAGAGTDTQYF. Written as DNA, the CDR3 is TGCGCCAGCAGCTCTTCCGCGGCAGGCGCGGGGACAGATACGCAGTATTTT.

This clonotype was seen more than once but under ten times. The gene calls are TRBV25-1 and TRBJ2-3; D is ambiguous. With 2 bases removed from V and 3 bases from J, the gap between germline ends came to 3 bases. CDR1 and CDR2 (germline): MGHDK, SYGVNS. The length of the CDR3 is 12 residues. The chain's CDR3 is CASSEGTDTQYF. CDR3 nucleotide sequence: TGTGCCAGCAGTGAAGGAACAGATACGCAGTATTTT.

The rearrangement uses TRBV6-1 and TRBJ2-2; TRBD2 matches 11 bases. The V segment lost 10 bases and the J segment 3 bases; nucleotides outside the gene matches: 10. In germline, CDR1 is MNHNS, CDR2 SASEGT. CDR3 length equals 16 residues. CDR3 nucleotide sequence: TGTGCCATCGAGCTTAGCGGGGGGGCAGACACCGGGGAGCTGTTTTTT. It is translated as CAIELSGGADTGELFF.

The genes are TRBV24-1 and TRBJ1-5; D call uncertain. Per the germline V gene, CDR1 is KGHDR and CDR2 is SFDVKD. Trimming removed 9 bases from V and 0 bases from J, with 17 bases in between. CDR3 length: 16 residues. CDR3 loop: CATEVQQNYSNQPQHF. The CDR3 DNA reads TGTGCCACCGAGGTGCAACAGAATTATAGCAATCAGCCCCAGCATTTT.

This clonotype was observed a few times. This sequence joins TRBV6-5 and TRBJ1-6; 9 bases agree with TRBD1. Germline V gene data show CDR1 as MNHEY and CDR2 as SVGAGI. V was pared by 4 bases and J by 2 bases, with 3 bases of the junction left unmatched. This CDR3 contains 16 residues. CDR3 sequence reads: CASSFRQGAYNSPLHF. CDR3 in DNA: TGTGCCAGCAGTTTCCGACAGGGGGCCTATAATTCACCCCTCCACTTT.

The chain employs TRBV30 and TRBJ1-3; no reliable D call. Germline CDR1 reads GTSNPN; CDR2 reads SVGIG (reference sequence). The CDR3 is 11 amino acids. V lost 3 bases and J 6 bases, leaving 6 bases between the germline ends. The CDR3 DNA sequence: TGTGCCTGGAGCCCCTTAAACACCATATATTTT. Residues: CAWSPLNTIYF. Variable domain in full (rest from reference TRBV30 and TRBJ1-3): SQTIHQWPATLVQPVGSPLSLECTVEGTSNPNLYWYRQAAGRGLQLLFYSVGIGQISSEVPQNLSASRPQDRQFILSSKKLLLSDSGFYLCAWSPLNTIYFGEGSWLTVV.

The chain is built from TRBV2 and TRBJ1-2; D not resolved. This CDR3 comprises 17 residues. V dropped 4 bases and J dropped 4 bases, with 22 bases sitting between them. The germline V gene has CDR1 SNHLY and CDR2 FYNNEI. In DNA, the CDR3 is TGTGCCAGCAGTGTTGGAGATTGGCAGAGCCTAATCTATGGCTACACCTTC. Translating gives CASSVGDWQSLIYGYTF.

The chain joins TRBV27 to TRBJ2-7; 15 bases agree with TRBD2. V dropped 6 bases and J dropped 3; count of bases not matched to a gene: 0. The V gene's germline CDR1 is MNHEY and CDR2 SMNVEV (reference sequence). The CDR3 has 14 amino acids. The CDR3 reads CASRGLAGGYEQYF. DNA of the CDR3: TGTGCCAGCAGGGGACTAGCGGGGGGCTACGAGCAGTACTTC.

J is TRBJ2-1 and V is TRBV7-7; 11 positions agree with TRBD2. V shed 5 bases and J 9 bases; nucleotides not matched to a gene: 12. The length of the CDR3 is 16 residues. Germline V CDR1 and CDR2: SSHAT, FNYEAQ (reference sequence). The CDR3 region has the DNA TGTGCCAGCAGCCCAATAGCGGGGGGGGCCTCCAGTGAGCAGTTCTTC. Amino acids: CASSPIAGGASSEQFF. The full variable domain, its missing parts supplied by reference TRBV7-7 and TRBJ2-1, is GAGVSQSPRYKVTKRGQDVTLRCDPISSHATLYWYQQALGQGPEFLTYFNYEAQPDKSGLPSDRFSAERPEGSISTLTIQRTEQRDSAMYRCASSPIAGGASSEQFFGPGTRLTVL.

J is TRBJ1-1 and V is TRBV14, with a tentative D call TRBD1 (5 bases). Trimming shortened V by 0 bases and J by 7 bases, and 9 bases separated the two germline ends. The CDR3 is 13 residues long. Germline V gene sequence: CDR1 SGHDN, CDR2 FVKESK. This CDR3 reads CASSQDVGGEAFF. CDR3 nucleotide sequence: TGTGCCAGCAGCCAAGATGTCGGGGGTGAAGCTTTCTTT.

The V and J genes are TRBV7-2 and TRBJ1-5; a weak D match, TRBD1 (5 bases). The V and J ends lost 5 bases and 1 base respectively, with 15 bases between them. The germline V gene has CDR1 SGHTA and CDR2 FQGNSA. The CDR3 extends over 16 amino acids. The CDR3 protein is CASSESGTVSNQPQHF. The CDR3 bases are TGTGCCAGCAGCGAAAGCGGGACGGTAAGCAATCAGCCCCAGCATTTT.

The rearrangement joins TRBV12-3 or TRBV12-4 to TRBJ2-5, with 10 bases identical to TRBD1. The CDR3 consists of 16 residues. Germline trimming cut 4 bases from V and 2 bases from J; bases unmatched to any gene: 7. CDR3 bases: TGTGCCAGCAGTTCGTCGGACAGGGGGGGACAAGAGACCCAGTACTTC. Translation: CASSSSDRGGQETQYF.

The chain employs TRBV19 and TRBJ2-6; tentatively, D is TRBD1 (5 bases). This CDR3 spans 16 amino acids. V gave up 8 bases and J gave up 0 bases, with 14 bases separating them. Germline V gene lookup returns CDR1 LNHDA and CDR2 SQIVND (reference sequence). CDR3 protein: CASSRAGLSGANVLTF. The CDR3 DNA sequence: TGTGCCAGTTCCAGGGCAGGCCTCTCTGGGGCCAACGTCCTGACTTTC.

The V call is TRBV11-2, the J call TRBJ1-2; TRBD1 aligns across 11 bases. Germline CDR1 reads SGHAT; CDR2 reads FQNNGV. This CDR3 is 18 amino acids long. V lost 2 bases to trimming and J lost 0 bases; unmatched junction nucleotides: 8. DNA of the CDR3: TGTGCCAGCAGCTTACGTCCCGGGACAGGGGGAGCTAACTATGGCTACACCTTC. The encoded protein is CASSLRPGTGGANYGYTF.

The chain joins TRBV24-1 to TRBJ2-5; 7 bases map to TRBD1. V lost 5 bases to trimming and J lost 5 bases; unmatched junction nucleotides: 4. The CDR3 loop spans 13 amino acids. The germline gives CDR1 KGHDR, CDR2 SFDVKD. CDR3 sequence: CATSVGGGETQYF. The CDR3, as DNA: TGTGCCACCAGTGTAGGGGGCGGGGAGACCCAGTACTTC.

V is TRBV7-2 and J is TRBJ2-3, with 8 bases fitting TRBD2. Per the germline V gene, CDR1 is SGHTA and CDR2 is FQGNSA. This CDR3 has 16 amino acids. V trimming: 7 bases; J trimming: 1 base; junction bases outside the gene matches: 10. In nucleotides, the CDR3 is TGTGCCAGCAACTCCCTCGCGGGGGGCGGCACAGATACGCAGTATTTT. This encodes CASNSLAGGGTDTQYF.

J is TRBJ1-5 and V is TRBV7-2; 11 bases map to TRBD1. This CDR3 comprises 19 residues. Germline V gives CDR1 SGHTA, CDR2 FQGNSA. Germline trimming cut 1 base from V and 0 bases from J; bases unmatched to any gene: 8. The CDR3 region has the DNA TGTGCCAGCAGCTTAGGTCTGGGGACAGGGGGTGATAGCAATCAGCCCCAGCATTTT. Its translation is CASSLGLGTGGDSNQPQHF.

This chain joins TRBV6-1 and TRBJ2-7; D is perhaps TRBD1 (6 bases). Germline V gene data show CDR1 as MNHNS and CDR2 as SASEGT. The CDR3 has 18 amino acids. V was clipped by 7 bases and J by 0 bases, with 25 bases between them. The CDR3 here is CASNLEFYRDTRSYEQYF. The CDR3 region has the DNA TGTGCCAGCAATCTGGAATTTTACCGGGACACACGCTCCTACGAGCAGTACTTC.

The V gene is TRBV19, the J gene TRBJ1-1; D perhaps matches TRBD1 (6 bases). V dropped 4 bases and J dropped 4 bases, with 10 bases sitting between them. Germline CDR1 LNHDA, CDR2 SQIVND (reference sequence). This CDR3 is built from 13 residues. The chain's CDR3 is CASSTTGLTEAFF. DNA of the CDR3: TGTGCCAGTAGTACGACAGGACTCACTGAAGCTTTCTTT. Full variable domain (outside the CDR3, taken from reference TRBV19 and TRBJ1-1): DGGITQSPKYLFRKEGQNVTLSCEQNLNHDAMYWYRQDPGQGLRLIYYSQIVNDFQKGDIAEGYSVSREKKESFPLTVTSAQKNPTAFYLCASSTTGLTEAFFGQGTRLTVV.

This clonotype appeared a few times. The chain carries TRBV6-1 and TRBJ2-5, with 12 bases fitting TRBD2. Germline-derived CDR1 and CDR2 are MNHNS and SASEGT. CDR3 length: 15 residues. Trimming cost V 5 bases and J 2 bases; bases outside gene matches: 3. CDR3 DNA: TGTGCCAGCAGTAGAACTAGCGGGGGGCAAGAGACCCAGTACTTC. It yields the protein CASSRTSGGQETQYF.

CDR3 DNA: TGTGCCAGCAGTGGAGGGACAGCCCTTAACTATGGCTACACCTTC. It encodes CASSGGTALNYGYTF. The J gene is TRBJ1-2, the V gene TRBV6-1; the match to TRBD1 covers 7 bases. The CDR3 covers 15 residues. V lost 4 bases, J lost 1 base, and 6 bases stayed unmatched. Germline V CDR1 and CDR2: MNHNS, SASEGT.